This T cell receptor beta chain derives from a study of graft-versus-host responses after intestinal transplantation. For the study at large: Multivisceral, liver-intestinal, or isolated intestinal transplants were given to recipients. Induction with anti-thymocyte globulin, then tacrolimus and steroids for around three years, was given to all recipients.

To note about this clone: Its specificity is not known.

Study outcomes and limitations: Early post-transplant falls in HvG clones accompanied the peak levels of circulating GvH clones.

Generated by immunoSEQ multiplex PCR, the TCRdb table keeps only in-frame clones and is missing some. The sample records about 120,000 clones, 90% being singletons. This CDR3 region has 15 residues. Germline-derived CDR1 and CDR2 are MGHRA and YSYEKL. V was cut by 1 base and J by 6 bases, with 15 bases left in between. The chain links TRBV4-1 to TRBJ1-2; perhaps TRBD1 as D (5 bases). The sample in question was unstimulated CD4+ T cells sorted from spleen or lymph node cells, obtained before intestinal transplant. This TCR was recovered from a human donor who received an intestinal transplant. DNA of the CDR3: TGCGCCAGCAGCCAAGGATGGTGGGGGGGAGATGGCTACACCTTC. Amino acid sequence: CASSQGWWGGDGYTF.